The T cell receptor (beta chain) described here comes from a study of post-analysis software for immune sequencing data. Looking at the study overall: Both relapsing-remitting and secondary progressive multiple sclerosis featured among the disease courses, as did progressive-relapsing multiple sclerosis.

Points on this clonotype: Its target is unknown.

cDNA libraries for TCR beta contained unique molecular identifiers. MiXCR, applied by TCRdb to the PCR reads, yields one record per CDR3 protein. Seen here are almost 700,000 distinct CDR3 sequences, 55% to 60% observed once, and the top ten hold 11%. Study-wide points: Significantly lower normalized Chao1 diversity was found in patients with multiple sclerosis relative to controls.

Source material: blood. The TCR originated in a girl aged 2 to 9 with multiple sclerosis.

The CDR3, as DNA: TGCAGTGCTAGAGAGGGGCGGCTGAACACTGAAGCTTTCTTT. Translation gives CSAREGRLNTEAFF. The chain links TRBV20-1 to TRBJ1-1, with a tentative D call TRBD1 (5 bases). This CDR3 spans 14 amino acids. Germline values: CDR1 DFQATT, CDR2 SNEGSKA (reference sequence). The germline V and J ends were trimmed by 0 bases and 0 bases, with 8 bases remaining between them.